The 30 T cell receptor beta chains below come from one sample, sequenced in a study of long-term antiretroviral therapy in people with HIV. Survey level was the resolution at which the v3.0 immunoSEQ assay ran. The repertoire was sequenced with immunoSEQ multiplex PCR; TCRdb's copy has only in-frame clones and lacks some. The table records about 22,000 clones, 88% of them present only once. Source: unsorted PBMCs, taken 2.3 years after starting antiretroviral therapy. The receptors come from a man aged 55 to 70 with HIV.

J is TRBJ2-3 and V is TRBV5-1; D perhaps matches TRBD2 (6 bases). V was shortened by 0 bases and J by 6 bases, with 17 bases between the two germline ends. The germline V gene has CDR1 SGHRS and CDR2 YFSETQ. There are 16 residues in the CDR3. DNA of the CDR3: TGCGCCAGCAGCTTGGACGCCGCCGGGAGTGAGGATACGCAGTATTTT. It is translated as CASSLDAAGSEDTQYF.

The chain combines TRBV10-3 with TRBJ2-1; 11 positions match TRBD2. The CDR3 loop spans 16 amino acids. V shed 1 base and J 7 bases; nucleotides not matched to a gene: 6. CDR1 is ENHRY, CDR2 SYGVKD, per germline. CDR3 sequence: CAISELAGGPRNEQFF. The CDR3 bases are TGTGCCATCAGTGAGTTAGCGGGGGGGCCGAGGAATGAGCAGTTCTTC.

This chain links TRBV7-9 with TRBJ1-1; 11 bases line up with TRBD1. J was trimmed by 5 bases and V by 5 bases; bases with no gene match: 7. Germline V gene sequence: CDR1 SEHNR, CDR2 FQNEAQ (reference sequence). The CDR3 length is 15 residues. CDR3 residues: CASSPAGQGVTEAFF. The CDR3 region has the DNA TGTGCCAGCAGCCCTGCGGGACAGGGGGTAACTGAAGCTTTCTTT. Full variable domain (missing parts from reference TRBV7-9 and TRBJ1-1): DTGVSQNPRHKITKRGQNVTFRCDPISEHNRLYWYRQTLGQGPEFLTYFQNEAQLEKSRLLSDRFSAERPKGSFSTLEIQRTEQGDSAMYLCASSPAGQGVTEAFFGQGTRLTVV.

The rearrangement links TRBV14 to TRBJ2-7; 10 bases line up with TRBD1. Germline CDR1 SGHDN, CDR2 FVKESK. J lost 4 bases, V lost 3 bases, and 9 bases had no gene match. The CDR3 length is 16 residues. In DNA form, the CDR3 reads TGTGCCAGCAGCCACTTTGCCGGGACAGGGGTTTACGAGCAGTACTTC. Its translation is CASSHFAGTGVYEQYF.

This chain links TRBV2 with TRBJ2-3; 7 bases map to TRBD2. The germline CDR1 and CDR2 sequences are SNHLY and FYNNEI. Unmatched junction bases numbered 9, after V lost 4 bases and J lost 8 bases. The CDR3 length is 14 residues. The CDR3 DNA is TGTGCCAGCAGTGGGATGGTGCGGGAGAGTACGCAGTATTTT. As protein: CASSGMVRESTQYF.

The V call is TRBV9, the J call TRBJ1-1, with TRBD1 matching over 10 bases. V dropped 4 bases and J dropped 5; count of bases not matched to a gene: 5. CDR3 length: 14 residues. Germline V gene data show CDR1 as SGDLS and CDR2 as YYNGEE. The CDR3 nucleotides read TGTGCCAGCAGCCCCCGGACAGGGGGGACTGAAGCTTTCTTT. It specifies CASSPRTGGTEAFF. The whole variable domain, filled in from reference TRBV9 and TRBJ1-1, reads DSGVTQTPKHLITATGQRVTLRCSPRSGDLSVYWYQQSLDQGLQFLIQYYNGEERAKGNILERFSAQQFPDLHSELNLSSLELGDSALYFCASSPRTGGTEAFFGQGTRLTVV.

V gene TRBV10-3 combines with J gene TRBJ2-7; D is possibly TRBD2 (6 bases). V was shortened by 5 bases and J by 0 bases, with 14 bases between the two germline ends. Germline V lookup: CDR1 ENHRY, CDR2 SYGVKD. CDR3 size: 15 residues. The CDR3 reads CAISRRGQSSYEQYF. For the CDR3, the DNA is TGTGCCATCAGTAGGAGGGGCCAGAGCTCCTACGAGCAGTACTTC.

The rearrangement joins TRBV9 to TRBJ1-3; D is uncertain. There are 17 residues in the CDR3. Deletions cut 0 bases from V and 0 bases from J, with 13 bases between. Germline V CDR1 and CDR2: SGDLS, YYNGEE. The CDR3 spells CASSVAKGASSGNTIYF. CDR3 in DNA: TGTGCCAGCAGCGTAGCGAAGGGTGCGAGCTCTGGAAACACCATATATTTT.

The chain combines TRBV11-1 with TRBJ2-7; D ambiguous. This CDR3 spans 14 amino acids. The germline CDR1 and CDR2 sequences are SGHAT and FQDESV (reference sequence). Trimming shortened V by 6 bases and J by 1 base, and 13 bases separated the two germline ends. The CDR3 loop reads CASRRGQVSYEQYF. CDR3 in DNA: TGTGCCAGCAGGAGAGGTCAGGTTTCCTACGAGCAGTACTTC. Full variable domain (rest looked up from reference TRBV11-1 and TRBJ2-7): EAEVAQSPRYKITEKSQAVAFWCDPISGHATLYWYRQILGQGPELLVQFQDESVVDDSQLPKDRFSAERLKGVDSTLKIQPAELGDSAMYLCASRRGQVSYEQYFGPGTRLTVT.

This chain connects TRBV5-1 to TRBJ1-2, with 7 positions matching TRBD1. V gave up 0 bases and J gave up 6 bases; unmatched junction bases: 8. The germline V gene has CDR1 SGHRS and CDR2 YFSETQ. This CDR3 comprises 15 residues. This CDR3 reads CASSLGPQQGNGYTF. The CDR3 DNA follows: TGCGCCAGCAGCTTGGGGCCCCAACAGGGGAATGGCTACACCTTC.

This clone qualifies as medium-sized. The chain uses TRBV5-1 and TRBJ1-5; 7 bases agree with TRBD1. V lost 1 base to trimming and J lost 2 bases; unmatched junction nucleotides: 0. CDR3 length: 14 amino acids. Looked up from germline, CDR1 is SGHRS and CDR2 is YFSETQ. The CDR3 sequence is CASSLTGGNQPQHF. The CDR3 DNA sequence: TGCGCCAGCAGCTTGACAGGGGGCAATCAGCCCCAGCATTTT.

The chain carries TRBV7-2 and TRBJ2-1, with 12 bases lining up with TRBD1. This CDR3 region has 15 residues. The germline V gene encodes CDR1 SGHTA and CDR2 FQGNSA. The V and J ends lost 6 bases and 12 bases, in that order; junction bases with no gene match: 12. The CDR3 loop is CASSKGGQGALGQFF. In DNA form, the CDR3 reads TGTGCCAGCAGTAAGGGGGGACAGGGGGCGCTAGGGCAGTTCTTC.

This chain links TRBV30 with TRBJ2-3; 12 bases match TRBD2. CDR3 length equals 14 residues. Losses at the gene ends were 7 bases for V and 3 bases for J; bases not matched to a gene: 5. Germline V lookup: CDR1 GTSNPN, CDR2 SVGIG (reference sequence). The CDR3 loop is CASTGTSGTDTQYF. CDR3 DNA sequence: TGTGCCTCCACCGGGACTAGCGGGACAGATACGCAGTATTTT. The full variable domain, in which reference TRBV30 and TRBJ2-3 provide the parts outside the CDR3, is SQTIHQWPATLVQPVGSPLSLECTVEGTSNPNLYWYRQAAGRGLQLLFYSVGIGQISSEVPQNLSASRPQDRQFILSSKKLLLSDSGFYLCASTGTSGTDTQYFGPGTRLTVL.

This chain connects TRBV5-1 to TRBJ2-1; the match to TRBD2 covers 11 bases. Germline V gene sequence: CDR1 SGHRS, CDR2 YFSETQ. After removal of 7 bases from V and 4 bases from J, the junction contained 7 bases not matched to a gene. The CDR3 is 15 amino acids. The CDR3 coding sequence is TGCGCCAGCCACTTAACTAGCGGGGGTTACAATGAGCAGTTCTTC. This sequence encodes CASHLTSGGYNEQFF.

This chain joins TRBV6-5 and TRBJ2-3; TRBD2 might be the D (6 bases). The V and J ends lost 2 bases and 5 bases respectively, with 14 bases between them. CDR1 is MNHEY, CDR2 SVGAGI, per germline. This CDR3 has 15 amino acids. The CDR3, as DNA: TGTGCCAGCAGTTACCAGGTCGGGGGTAGAGATACGCAGTATTTT. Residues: CASSYQVGGRDTQYF.

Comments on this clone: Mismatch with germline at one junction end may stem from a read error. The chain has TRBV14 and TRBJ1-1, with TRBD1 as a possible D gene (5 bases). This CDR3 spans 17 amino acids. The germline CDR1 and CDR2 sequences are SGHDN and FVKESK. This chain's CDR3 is CASSALIGPDINTEAFF. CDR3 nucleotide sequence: TGTGCCAGCAGCGCGTTGATAGGTCCGGACATCAACACGGAAGCTTTCTTT.

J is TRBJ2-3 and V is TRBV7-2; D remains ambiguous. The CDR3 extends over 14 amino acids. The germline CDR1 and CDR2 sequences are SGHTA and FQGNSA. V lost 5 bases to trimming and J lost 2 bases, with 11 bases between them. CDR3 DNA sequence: TGTGCCAGCAGCCTCCGGTATTTCACAGATACGCAGTATTTT. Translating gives CASSLRYFTDTQYF.

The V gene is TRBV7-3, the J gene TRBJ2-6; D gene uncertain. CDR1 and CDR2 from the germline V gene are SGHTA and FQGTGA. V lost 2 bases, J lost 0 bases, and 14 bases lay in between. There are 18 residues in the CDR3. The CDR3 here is CASSLGVEWNSGANVLTF. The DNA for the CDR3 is TGTGCCAGCAGCTTAGGCGTCGAGTGGAACTCTGGGGCCAACGTCCTGACTTTC. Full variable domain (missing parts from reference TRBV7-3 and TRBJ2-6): GAGVSQTPSNKVTEKGKYVELRCDPISGHTALYWYRQSLGQGPEFLIYFQGTGAADDSGLPNDRFFAVRPEGSVSTLKIQRTERGDSAVYLCASSLGVEWNSGANVLTFGAGSRLTVL.

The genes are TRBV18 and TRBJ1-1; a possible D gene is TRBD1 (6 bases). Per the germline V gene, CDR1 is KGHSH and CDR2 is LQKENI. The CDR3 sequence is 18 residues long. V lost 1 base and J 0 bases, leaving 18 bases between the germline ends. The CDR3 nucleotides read TGTGCCAGCTCACCACTTAGTCTTGGGACACCGGTGAACACTGAAGCTTTCTTT. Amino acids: CASSPLSLGTPVNTEAFF.

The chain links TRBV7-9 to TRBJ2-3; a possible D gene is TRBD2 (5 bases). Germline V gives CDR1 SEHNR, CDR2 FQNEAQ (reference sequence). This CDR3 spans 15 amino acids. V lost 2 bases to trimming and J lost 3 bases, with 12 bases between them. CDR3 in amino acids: CASSLSAGGTDTQYF. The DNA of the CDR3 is TGTGCCAGCAGCTTATCCGCGGGTGGGACAGATACGCAGTATTTT.

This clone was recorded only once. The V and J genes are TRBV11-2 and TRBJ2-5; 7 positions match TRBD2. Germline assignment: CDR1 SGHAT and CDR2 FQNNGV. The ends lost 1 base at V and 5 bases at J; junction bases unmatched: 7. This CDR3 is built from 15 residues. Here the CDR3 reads CASSLGAGRGETQYF. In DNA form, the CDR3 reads TGTGCCAGCAGCTTAGGTGCGGGGCGGGGGGAGACCCAGTACTTC.

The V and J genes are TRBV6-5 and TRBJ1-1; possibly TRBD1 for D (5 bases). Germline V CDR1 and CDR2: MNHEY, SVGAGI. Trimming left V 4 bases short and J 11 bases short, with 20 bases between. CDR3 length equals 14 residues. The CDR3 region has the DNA TGTGCCAGCAGTTCGGGACCTGCCTTAGTTACGGCTTTCTTT. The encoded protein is CASSSGPALVTAFF.

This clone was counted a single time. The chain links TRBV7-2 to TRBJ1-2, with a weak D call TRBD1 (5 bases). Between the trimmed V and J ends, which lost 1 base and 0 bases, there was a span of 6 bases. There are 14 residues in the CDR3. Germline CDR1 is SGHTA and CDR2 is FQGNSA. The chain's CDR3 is CASSLGQSNYGYTF. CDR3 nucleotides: TGTGCCAGCAGCTTAGGACAGTCTAACTATGGCTACACCTTC.

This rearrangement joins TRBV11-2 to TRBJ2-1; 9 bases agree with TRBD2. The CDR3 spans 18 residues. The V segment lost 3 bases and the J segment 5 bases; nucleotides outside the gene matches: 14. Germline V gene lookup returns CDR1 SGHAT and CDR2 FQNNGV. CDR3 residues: CASSLRLAGLSPHNEQFF. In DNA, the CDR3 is TGTGCCAGCAGCTTGCGCCTAGCGGGGCTCTCCCCCCACAATGAGCAGTTCTTC.

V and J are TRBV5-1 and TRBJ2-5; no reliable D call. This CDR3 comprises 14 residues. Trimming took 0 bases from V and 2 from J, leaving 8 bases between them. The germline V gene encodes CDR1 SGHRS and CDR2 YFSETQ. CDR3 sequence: CASSLDTLQETQYF. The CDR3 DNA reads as TGCGCCAGCAGCTTGGACACATTACAAGAGACCCAGTACTTC.

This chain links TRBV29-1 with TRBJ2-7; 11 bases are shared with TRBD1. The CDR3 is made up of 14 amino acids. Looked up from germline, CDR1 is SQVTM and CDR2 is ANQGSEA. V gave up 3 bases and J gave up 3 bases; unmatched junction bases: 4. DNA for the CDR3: TGCAGCGTTGACTTTGGGACAGGGGGCTACGAGCAGTACTTC. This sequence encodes CSVDFGTGGYEQYF.

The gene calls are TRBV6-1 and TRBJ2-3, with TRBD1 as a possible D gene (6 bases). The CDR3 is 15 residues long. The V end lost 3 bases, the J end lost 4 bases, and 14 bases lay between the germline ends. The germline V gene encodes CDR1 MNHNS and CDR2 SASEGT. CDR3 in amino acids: CASSDWQGSADTQYF. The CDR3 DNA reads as TGTGCCAGCAGTGACTGGCAGGGGAGCGCAGATACGCAGTATTTT.

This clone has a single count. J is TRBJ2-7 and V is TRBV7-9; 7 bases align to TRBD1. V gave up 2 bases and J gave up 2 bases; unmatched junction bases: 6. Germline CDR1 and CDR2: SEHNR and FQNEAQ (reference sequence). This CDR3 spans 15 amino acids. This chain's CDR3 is CASSLTDRSAYEQYF. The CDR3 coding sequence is TGTGCCAGCAGCTTAACGGACAGGTCTGCCTACGAGCAGTACTTC.

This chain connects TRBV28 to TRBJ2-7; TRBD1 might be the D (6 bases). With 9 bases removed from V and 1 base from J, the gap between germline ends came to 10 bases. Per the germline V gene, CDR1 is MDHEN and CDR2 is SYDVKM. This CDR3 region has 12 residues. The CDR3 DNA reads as TGTGCCAGTCAACAGGGTTCCTACGAGCAGTACTTC. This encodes CASQQGSYEQYF.

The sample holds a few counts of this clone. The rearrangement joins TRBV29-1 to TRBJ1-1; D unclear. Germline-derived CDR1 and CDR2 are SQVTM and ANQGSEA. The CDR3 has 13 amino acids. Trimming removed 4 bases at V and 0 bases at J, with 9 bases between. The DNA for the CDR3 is TGCAGCGTTGGAATTGACCTGAACACTGAAGCTTTCTTT. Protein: CSVGIDLNTEAFF.